The 8 T cell receptor beta chains given below trace back to one sample, sequenced in a study of T cell responses to AZD1222 COVID-19 vaccine (dated by TCRdb to the early 2020s). The library relied on the immunoSEQ multiplex PCR assay. TCRdb obtained this table from immuneACCESS and retained in-frame rearrangements with V and J assigned. These tables miss some clones; where compared with another copy, unresolved V genes account for less than half of the shortfall, and the remainder is unexplained. This sample holds some 99,000 clones; roughly 90% were observed only once. Roughly 15% of the sample rests with the top ten. The sample's time point, from its label and the paper: about 28 days (+/-7) after the second vaccine dose. Sequenced material: peripheral blood, taken 28 days after the second AZD1222 dose. These receptors all come from an adult who received the AZD1222 COVID-19 vaccine.

V is TRBV24-1 and J is TRBJ2-1, with a possible D match to TRBD1 (5 bases). The CDR3 is made up of 11 amino acids. Looked up from germline, CDR1 is KGHDR and CDR2 is SFDVKD. Trimming took off 5 bases at V and 8 bases at J, with 6 bases between the two ends. Here the CDR3 reads CATSVGDEQFF. DNA of the CDR3: TGTGCCACCAGTGTAGGGGATGAGCAGTTCTTC.

V is TRBV19 and J is TRBJ2-1; 16 bases align to TRBD2. The CDR3 spans 15 residues. From germline, CDR1 is LNHDA and CDR2 SQIVND (reference sequence). Trimming at V came to 6 bases and at J to 8 bases, leaving 4 bases not matched to a gene. CDR3: CASRSGLAGGDEQFF. Written as DNA, the CDR3 is TGTGCCAGTAGATCGGGACTAGCGGGAGGGGATGAGCAGTTCTTC. Complete variable domain (other parts from reference TRBV19 and TRBJ2-1): DGGITQSPKYLFRKEGQNVTLSCEQNLNHDAMYWYRQDPGQGLRLIYYSQIVNDFQKGDIAEGYSVSREKKESFPLTVTSAQKNPTAFYLCASRSGLAGGDEQFFGPGTRLTVL.

The chain uses TRBV18 and TRBJ2-7; D gene unclear. The V end was cut by 0 bases, the J end by 9 bases, with 12 bases between. This CDR3 spans 13 amino acids. CDR1 and CDR2 (germline): KGHSH, LQKENI. The DNA of the CDR3 is TGTGCCAGCTCACCACCTACCGTGCTGCGGCAGTACTTC. Translated, it gives CASSPPTVLRQYF.

CDR3 in amino acids: CASSPQGTEAFF. For the CDR3, the DNA is TGTGCCAGCAGTCCTCAGGGCACTGAAGCTTTCTTT. The chain recombines TRBV27 with TRBJ1-1, with a possible D match to TRBD1 (5 bases). The V end was cut by 5 bases, the J end by 4 bases, with 8 bases between. The CDR3 covers 12 residues. Looked up from germline, CDR1 is MNHEY and CDR2 is SMNVEV (reference sequence).

Only a few counts were recorded for this clone. This chain joins TRBV7-9 and TRBJ1-1; no definite D call. V gave up 4 bases and J gave up 6 bases, with 12 bases separating them. Per germline, CDR1 SEHNR and CDR2 FQNEAQ (reference sequence). The CDR3 length is 13 residues. The CDR3 nucleotides are TGTGCCAGCAGCTCCCCCCTATCCCCTGAAGCTTTCTTT. It translates to CASSSPLSPEAFF. The full variable domain, in which reference TRBV7-9 and TRBJ1-1 provide the parts outside the CDR3, is DTGVSQNPRHKITKRGQNVTFRCDPISEHNRLYWYRQTLGQGPEFLTYFQNEAQLEKSRLLSDRFSAERPKGSFSTLEIQRTEQGDSAMYLCASSSPLSPEAFFGQGTRLTVV.

The J gene is TRBJ1-5, the V gene TRBV30; D not certain. CDR3 length equals 13 residues. Germline V CDR1 and CDR2: GTSNPN, SVGIG (reference sequence). The germline V and J ends were trimmed by 2 bases and 4 bases, with 9 bases remaining between them. The CDR3 loop is CAWSSNGNQPQHF. The CDR3 DNA reads as TGTGCCTGGAGTAGCAATGGGAATCAGCCCCAGCATTTT. The whole variable domain, remainder taken from reference TRBV30 and TRBJ1-5, is SQTIHQWPATLVQPVGSPLSLECTVEGTSNPNLYWYRQAAGRGLQLLFYSVGIGQISSEVPQNLSASRPQDRQFILSSKKLLLSDSGFYLCAWSSNGNQPQHFGDGTRLSIL.

The V and J genes are TRBV6-5 and TRBJ1-1, with a weak D call TRBD1 (5 bases). V dropped 8 bases and J dropped 6 bases, with 10 bases sitting between them. CDR1 is MNHEY and CDR2 is SVGAGI in the germline V gene. The CDR3 totals 11 residues. Here the CDR3 reads CASGRGAEAFF. CDR3 in DNA: TGTGCCAGCGGAAGAGGGGCTGAAGCTTTCTTT.

The chain employs TRBV18 and TRBJ1-1; D unresolved. CDR3 length: 16 amino acids. In germline, CDR1 is KGHSH, CDR2 LQKENI. V was pared by 1 base and J by 1 base, with 13 bases between. CDR3 coding DNA: TGTGCCAGCTCACCACAATCTAGGAGCTCGAACACTGAAGCTTTCTTT. This codes for CASSPQSRSSNTEAFF.